Sequencing of this T cell receptor (beta chain) was carried out in a study of blood T cell repertoires in COVID-19. Across the whole study: Italy, Spain and the United States were the sources of the convalescent and acute COVID-19 samples. The cDNA or gDNA used as material had been derived from T cells, B-cell-depleted T cells, or PBMCs.

In the authors' methods: It was from reference gene primer amplification that nucleated cell counts were estimated. Using immunoSEQ multiplex PCR, the repertoire was profiled, and TCRdb retains in-frame clones only, with some absent. The V and J calls and clone size were taken over from that table, and D and trimming were inferred from the DNA. The table records 90,000 to 150,000 clones, 70% to 90% of them present only once. Looked up from germline, CDR1 is LNHNV and CDR2 is YYDKDF (reference sequence). Trimming stripped 0 bases from V and 7 bases from J, with 12 bases between. The CDR3 totals 15 residues.

The specimen was peripheral blood. The TCR originated in a woman between 50 and 59 years old with active or convalescent COVID-19. V and J are TRBV15 and TRBJ2-2; D is possibly TRBD2 (6 bases). The CDR3 protein is CATSRELARVGELFF. Written as DNA, the CDR3 is TGTGCCACCAGCAGAGAACTAGCTCGGGTCGGGGAGCTGTTTTTT.